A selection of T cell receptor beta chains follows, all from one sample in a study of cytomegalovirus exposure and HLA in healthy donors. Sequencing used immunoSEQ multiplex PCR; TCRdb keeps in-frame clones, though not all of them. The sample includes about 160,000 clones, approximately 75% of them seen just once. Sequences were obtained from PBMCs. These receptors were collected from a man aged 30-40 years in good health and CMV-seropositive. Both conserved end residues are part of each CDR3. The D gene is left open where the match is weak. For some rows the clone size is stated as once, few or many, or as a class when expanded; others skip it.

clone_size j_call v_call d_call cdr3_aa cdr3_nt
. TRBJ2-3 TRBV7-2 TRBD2 CASSPRGGRGTQYF TGTGCCAGCAGCCCTCGGGGTGGGAGGGGCACGCAGTATTTT
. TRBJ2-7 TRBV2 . CASSRSYEQYF TGTGCCAGTAGTCGGAGCTACGAGCAGTACTTC
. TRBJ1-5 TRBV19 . CASRPPSAGPWDPQHF TGTGCCAGTAGACCCCCGTCTGCGGGACCCTGGGACCCCCAGCATTTT
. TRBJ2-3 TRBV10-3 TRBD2 CAISESRTSGGSTDTQYF TGTGCCATCAGTGAGTCAAGGACTAGCGGGGGGAGCACAGATACGCAGTATTTT
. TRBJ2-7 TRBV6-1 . CASRRIRDTYYEQYF TGTGCCAGCAGGCGAATCCGGGACACCTACTACGAGCAGTACTTC
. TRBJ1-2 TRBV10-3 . CAISESSRAGYTF TGTGCCATCAGTGAGTCGAGCAGGGCGGGCTACACCTTC
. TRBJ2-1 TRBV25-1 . CASSSGVETYNEQFF TGTGCCAGCAGCTCAGGGGTTGAGACCTACAATGAGCAGTTCTTC
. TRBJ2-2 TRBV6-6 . CASSTPRGNTGELFF TGTGCCAGCAGTACACCGCGGGGTAACACCGGGGAGCTGTTTTTT
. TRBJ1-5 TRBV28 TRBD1 CASRSDRAFSNQPQHF TGTGCCAGCAGATCGGACAGGGCTTTTAGCAATCAGCCCCAGCATTTT
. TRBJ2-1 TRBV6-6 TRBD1 CASSPTGGWDNEQFF TGTGCCAGCAGTCCTACAGGGGGATGGGACAATGAGCAGTTCTTC
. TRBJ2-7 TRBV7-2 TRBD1 CASSLGAGGHAYEQYF TGTGCCAGCAGCTTAGGGGCAGGGGGCCATGCCTACGAGCAGTACTTC
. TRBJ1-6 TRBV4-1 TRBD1 CASSPQADRDYNSPLHF TGCGCCAGCAGCCCACAGGCCGACAGGGATTATAATTCACCCCTCCACTTT
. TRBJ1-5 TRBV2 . CASSEMVGHFNQPQHF TGTGCCAGCAGTGAAATGGTGGGACACTTCAATCAGCCCCAGCATTTT
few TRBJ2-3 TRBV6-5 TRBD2 CASSYFAGGRTDTQYF TGTGCCAGCAGTTACTTCGCGGGGGGAAGGACAGATACGCAGTATTTT
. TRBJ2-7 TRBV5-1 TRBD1 CASSSSPGTVYEQYF TGCGCCAGCAGCTCGAGCCCGGGGACAGTTTACGAGCAGTACTTC
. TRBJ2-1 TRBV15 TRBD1 CATSIRTGSYNEQFF TGTGCCACCAGCATCCGGACAGGCTCCTACAATGAGCAGTTCTTC
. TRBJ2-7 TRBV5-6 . CASSTATGYEQYF TGTGCCAGCAGCACCGCTACAGGGTACGAGCAGTACTTC